The present TCR beta chain was sequenced within a study of response to subunit inactivated influenza vaccine. Germline V gene data show CDR1 as SGHTA and CDR2 as FQGNSA. The J segment lost 3 bases and the V segment lost 6 bases, leaving 11 bases of the junction unmatched. CDR3 length: 16 residues. TCRdb redid the calling of the RT-PCR reads with MiXCR, one entry per CDR3 protein. The sample gives roughly 500,000 distinct CDR3 sequences, around a quarter of which show up once; 2.5% to 3.5% is in the top ten. The sample was also reused in another study, on T cells expressing NK-cell markers. That investigation notes: cDNA encoding TCR beta was synthesized via 5'RACE template switching incorporating UMIs.

This clonotype was obtained from a middle-aged man who received an inactivated influenza vaccine. The sample in question was CD4+ T cells sorted from PBMCs, obtained 12 days after vaccination. The chain has TRBV7-2 and TRBJ2-5; 9 nucleotides match TRBD2. CDR3 sequence reads: CASSSQASGIKETQYF. In nucleotides, the CDR3 is TGTGCCAGCAGTTCTCAGGCTAGCGGGATTAAAGAGACCCAGTACTTC.